This T cell receptor (beta chain) was sequenced during a study of spatial heterogeneity in lung cancer. Every individual TCR cDNA molecule carried its own unique molecular identifier, which allowed correction of PCR and sequencing errors. TCRdb passed the 5' RACE reads through MiXCR, listing each CDR3 protein once. Of around 30,000 distinct CDR3 sequences in the sample, 8.4% were seen once. Comment on this clonotype: Since a much larger clone is just one base distant, this may be a read error. The conserved phenylalanine or tryptophan normally closing the CDR3 is absent here, so this likely arose from a read error.

Trimming removed 3 bases at V and 2 bases at J, with 7 bases between. The CDR3 runs to 13 residues. Germline-derived CDR1 and CDR2 are MNHEY and SMNVEV (reference sequence). Time point described: sample taken at primary tumor resection. Unsorted tumor, nontumor lung tissue or cryopreserved PBMC supplied the whole RNA. The chain joins TRBV27 to TRBJ1-2; maybe TRBD1 (6 bases). The TCR sequence derives from a female donor with early-stage non-small cell lung cancer. The sequencing here drew on PBMCs, taken at surgery. In DNA, the CDR3 is TGTGCCAGCAGTTTGGGGGCCAACTATGGCTACACCTCC. Its translation is CASSLGANYGYTS.